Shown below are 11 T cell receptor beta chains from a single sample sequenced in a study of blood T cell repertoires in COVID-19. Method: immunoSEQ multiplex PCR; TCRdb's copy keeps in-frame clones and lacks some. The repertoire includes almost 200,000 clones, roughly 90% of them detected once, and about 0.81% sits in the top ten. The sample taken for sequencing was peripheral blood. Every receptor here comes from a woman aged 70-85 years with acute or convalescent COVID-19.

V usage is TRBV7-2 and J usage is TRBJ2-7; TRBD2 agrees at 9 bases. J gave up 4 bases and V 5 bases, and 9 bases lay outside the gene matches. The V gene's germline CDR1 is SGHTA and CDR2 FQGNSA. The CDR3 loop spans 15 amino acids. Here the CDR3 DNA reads TGTGCCAGCAGCCCTTTTAGCGGGGGAGTGTACGAGCAGTACTTC. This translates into CASSPFSGGVYEQYF.

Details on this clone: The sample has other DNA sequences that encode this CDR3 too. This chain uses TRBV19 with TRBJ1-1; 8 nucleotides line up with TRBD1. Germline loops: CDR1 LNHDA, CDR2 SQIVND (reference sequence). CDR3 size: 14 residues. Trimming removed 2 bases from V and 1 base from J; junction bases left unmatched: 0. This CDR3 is CASSITGGNTEAFF. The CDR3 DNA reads TGTGCCAGTAGTATAACAGGGGGGAACACTGAAGCTTTCTTT. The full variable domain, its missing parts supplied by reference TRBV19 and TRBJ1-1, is DGGITQSPKYLFRKEGQNVTLSCEQNLNHDAMYWYRQDPGQGLRLIYYSQIVNDFQKGDIAEGYSVSREKKESFPLTVTSAQKNPTAFYLCASSITGGNTEAFFGQGTRLTVV.

CDR3 protein: CASSLNGGGENTIYF. CDR3 in DNA: TGCGCCAGCAGCTTGAACGGGGGTGGGGAAAACACCATATATTTT. This chain links TRBV5-1 with TRBJ1-3, with D possibly matching TRBD1 (5 bases). Trimming left V 1 base short and J 6 bases short, with 14 bases between. The CDR3 contains 15 residues. Per germline, CDR1 SGHRS and CDR2 YFSETQ.

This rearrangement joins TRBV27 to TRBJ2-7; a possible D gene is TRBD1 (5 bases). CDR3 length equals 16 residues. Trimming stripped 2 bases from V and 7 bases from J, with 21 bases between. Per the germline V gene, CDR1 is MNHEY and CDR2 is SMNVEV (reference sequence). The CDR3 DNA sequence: TGTGCCAGCAGTTTAATCCCGAGCAGGGATGCAGGTGAGCAGTACTTC. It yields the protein CASSLIPSRDAGEQYF.

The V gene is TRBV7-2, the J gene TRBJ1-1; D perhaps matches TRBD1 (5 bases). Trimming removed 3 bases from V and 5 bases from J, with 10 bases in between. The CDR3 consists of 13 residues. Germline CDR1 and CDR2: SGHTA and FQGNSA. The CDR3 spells CASSFRGGTEAFF. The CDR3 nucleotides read TGTGCCAGCAGCTTCCGCGGGGGAACTGAAGCTTTCTTT.

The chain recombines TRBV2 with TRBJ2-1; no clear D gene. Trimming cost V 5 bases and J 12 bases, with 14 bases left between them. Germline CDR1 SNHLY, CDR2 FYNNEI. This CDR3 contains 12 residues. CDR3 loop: CASSWLDMGQFF. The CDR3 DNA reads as TGTGCCAGCAGTTGGCTCGACATGGGGCAGTTCTTC.

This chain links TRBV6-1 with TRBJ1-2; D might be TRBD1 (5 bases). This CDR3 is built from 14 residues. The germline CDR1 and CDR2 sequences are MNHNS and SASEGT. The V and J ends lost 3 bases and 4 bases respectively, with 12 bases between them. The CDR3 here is CASSESLGGYGYTF. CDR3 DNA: TGTGCCAGCAGTGAGTCCTTGGGGGGCTATGGCTACACCTTC.

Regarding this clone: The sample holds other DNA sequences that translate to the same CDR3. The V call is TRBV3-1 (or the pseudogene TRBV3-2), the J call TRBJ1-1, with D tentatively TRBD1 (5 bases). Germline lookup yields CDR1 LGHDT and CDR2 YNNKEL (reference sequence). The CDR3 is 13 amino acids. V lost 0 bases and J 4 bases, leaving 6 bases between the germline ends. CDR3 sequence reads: CASSQDRVTEAFF. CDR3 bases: TGTGCCAGCAGCCAAGACAGGGTCACTGAAGCTTTCTTT.

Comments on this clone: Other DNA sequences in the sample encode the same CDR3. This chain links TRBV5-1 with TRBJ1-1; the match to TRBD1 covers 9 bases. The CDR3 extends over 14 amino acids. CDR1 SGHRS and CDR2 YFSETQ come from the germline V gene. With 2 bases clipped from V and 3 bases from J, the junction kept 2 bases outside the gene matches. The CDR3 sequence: CASSLRTGDTEAFF. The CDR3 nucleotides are TGCGCCAGCAGCTTACGGACAGGGGACACTGAAGCTTTCTTT.

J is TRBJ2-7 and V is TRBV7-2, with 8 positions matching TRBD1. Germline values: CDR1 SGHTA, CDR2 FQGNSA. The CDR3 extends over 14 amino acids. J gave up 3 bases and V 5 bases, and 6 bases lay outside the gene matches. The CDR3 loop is CASSVQGANYEQYF. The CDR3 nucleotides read TGTGCCAGCAGCGTCCAGGGGGCCAACTACGAGCAGTACTTC.

In DNA, the CDR3 is TGTGCCAGCAGCCAGGGACAGGGGATGAATCAGCCCCAGCATTTT. Encoded protein: CASSQGQGMNQPQHF. The chain recombines TRBV7-6 with TRBJ1-5, with TRBD1 matching 10 bases. The V gene's germline CDR1 is SGHVS and CDR2 FNYEAQ. This CDR3 has 15 residues. With V trimmed by 5 bases and J by 4 bases, 5 bases remained unmatched.